These 20 T cell receptor beta chains came from one sample sequenced in a study of blood T cell repertoires in COVID-19. Generated by immunoSEQ multiplex PCR, the TCRdb table keeps only in-frame clones and is missing some. The profile shows 200,000 to 300,000 clones, approximately 86% of them singletons. The sequenced sample was peripheral blood. The origin of the receptors is a man aged 25 to 40 with active or convalescent COVID-19.

This clone was counted a few times. The chain is built from TRBV6-5 and TRBJ2-1; the match to TRBD2 covers 9 bases. V was pared by 10 bases and J by 3 bases, with 10 bases of the junction left unmatched. Germline V gene sequence: CDR1 MNHEY, CDR2 SVGAGI. The CDR3 consists of 15 residues. In DNA form, the CDR3 reads TGTGCCACAAAGCGGGGGGAAGAGATCTACAATGAGCAGTTCTTC. Protein: CATKRGEEIYNEQFF.

This clone has only one observation. J is TRBJ1-4 and V is TRBV3-1 (or the pseudogene TRBV3-2), with 7 bases identical to TRBD1. Germline CDR1 is LGHDT and CDR2 is YNNKEL (reference sequence). Losses at the gene ends were 0 bases for V and 8 bases for J; bases not matched to a gene: 6. This CDR3 contains 15 residues. The CDR3 loop reads CASSQDPGQTEKLFF. The CDR3 nucleotides read TGTGCCAGCAGCCAAGACCCGGGACAGACGGAAAAACTGTTTTTT.

In its sample, this clone was seen a few times. This chain joins TRBV6-5 and TRBJ2-1; D possibly corresponds to TRBD1 (6 bases). In germline, CDR1 is MNHEY, CDR2 SVGAGI. Trimming left V 0 bases short and J 7 bases short, with 13 bases between. The length of the CDR3 is 15 residues. The CDR3 spells CASSYSGQRVNEQFF. In DNA, the CDR3 is TGTGCCAGCAGTTACTCTGGACAGAGAGTGAATGAGCAGTTCTTC.

The gene calls are TRBV15 and TRBJ2-1, with TRBD2 matching over 7 bases. Germline values: CDR1 LNHNV, CDR2 YYDKDF (reference sequence). This CDR3 has 11 residues. Trimming cost V 6 bases and J 9 bases; bases outside gene matches: 2. The CDR3 DNA sequence: TGTGCCACCAGTAGGGAGGGTGAGCAGTTCTTC. This encodes CATSREGEQFF.

There are a few counts of this clone. V and J are TRBV30 and TRBJ2-1; D uncertain. V lost 0 bases to trimming and J lost 4 bases, with 13 bases between them. The germline V gene encodes CDR1 GTSNPN and CDR2 SVGIG (reference sequence). CDR3 length: 15 amino acids. The CDR3 nucleotides read TGTGCCTGGAGTGTAACGGTCTCGGGTTACAATGAGCAGTTCTTC. It translates to CAWSVTVSGYNEQFF.

The chain is built from TRBV9 and TRBJ1-6; 11 bases fit TRBD1. CDR1 SGDLS and CDR2 YYNGEE come from the germline V gene. The junction had 10 bases not matched to a gene; V was cut back by 4 bases and J by 7 bases. The CDR3 covers 17 residues. CDR3 nucleotides: TGTGCCAGCAGCTCCCCCGGACAGGGGGCGGTGAATTCACCCCTCCACTTT. Translation: CASSSPGQGAVNSPLHF.

This chain connects TRBV18 to TRBJ2-3; D is possibly TRBD2 (5 bases). The CDR3 runs 14 residues. V dropped 3 bases and J dropped 3 bases, with 10 bases sitting between them. Germline CDR1 KGHSH, CDR2 LQKENI. CDR3 sequence: CASSPAGGTDTQYF. As DNA, the CDR3 is TGTGCCAGCTCACCGGCGGGTGGGACAGATACGCAGTATTTT.

The rearrangement links TRBV6-4 to TRBJ1-6; TRBD1 aligns across 8 bases. The germline V gene has CDR1 MRHNA and CDR2 SNTAGT. Trimming at V came to 6 bases and at J to 8 bases, leaving 9 bases not matched to a gene. The CDR3 runs 15 residues. The chain's CDR3 is CASRADRGFDSPLHF. The CDR3 bases are TGTGCCAGCAGGGCAGACAGGGGCTTCGATTCACCCCTCCACTTT.

V usage is TRBV5-1 and J usage is TRBJ1-2; 9 bases are a match to TRBD1. Germline V lookup: CDR1 SGHRS, CDR2 YFSETQ. Trimming took 4 bases from V and 8 from J; bases not matched to a gene: 6. The CDR3 has 13 amino acids. The CDR3 coding sequence is TGCGCCAGCAGCCCGGGACAGGGTTGGGGCTACACCTTC. Translated, it gives CASSPGQGWGYTF. Variable domain in full (rest from reference TRBV5-1 and TRBJ1-2): KAGVTQTPRYLIKTRGQQVTLSCSPISGHRSVSWYQQTPGQGLQFLFEYFSETQRNKGNFPGRFSGRQFSNSRSEMNVSTLELGDSALYLCASSPGQGWGYTFGSGTRLTVV.

CDR3 bases: TGTGCCAGCAGGGACAGCACTGGGGCCAACGTCCTGACTTTC. Protein: CASRDSTGANVLTF. The chain combines TRBV14 with TRBJ2-6; D possibly corresponds to TRBD1 (6 bases). Trimming cost V 6 bases and J 2 bases, with 8 bases left between them. The germline gives CDR1 SGHDN, CDR2 FVKESK. This CDR3 has 14 residues.

The chain is built from TRBV6-1 and TRBJ1-6, with TRBD1 matching over 7 bases. The CDR3 consists of 17 residues. Germline V gene data show CDR1 as MNHNS and CDR2 as SASEGT. The V and J ends lost 4 bases and 9 bases, in that order; junction bases with no gene match: 15. The CDR3 DNA is TGTGCCAGCAGTGCGCAGCAAGGGACAGCTTGGGGTTCACCCCTCCACTTT. This gives the protein CASSAQQGTAWGSPLHF.

The chain's CDR3 is CASSLGWGDRADFGNTIYF. CDR3 DNA sequence: TGTGCCAGCAGCTTAGGGTGGGGGGACAGGGCGGATTTCGGAAACACCATATATTTT. The rearrangement uses TRBV7-2 and TRBJ1-3; the match to TRBD1 covers 9 bases. Trimming removed 1 base from V and 4 bases from J; junction bases left unmatched: 14. Per germline, CDR1 SGHTA and CDR2 FQGNSA. This CDR3 comprises 19 residues.

The chain couples TRBV9 to TRBJ2-7, with TRBD1 identical over 8 bases. The CDR3 has 14 amino acids. The J segment lost 5 bases and the V segment lost 4 bases, leaving 8 bases of the junction unmatched. Germline values: CDR1 SGDLS, CDR2 YYNGEE. The CDR3 is CASSSRQGLDEQYF. The CDR3 coding sequence is TGTGCCAGCAGCTCAAGACAGGGGCTCGACGAGCAGTACTTC.

This rearrangement joins TRBV5-1 to TRBJ2-5; TRBD1 might be the D (5 bases). The CDR3 runs 17 residues. Trimming cost V 3 bases and J 2 bases, with 20 bases left between them. CDR1 and CDR2 from the germline V gene are SGHRS and YFSETQ. In DNA, the CDR3 is TGCGCCAGCAGCTACTACGGGCTCTATGGGGCTCAAGAGACCCAGTACTTC. Translating gives CASSYYGLYGAQETQYF.

This clone was observed once. J is TRBJ2-5 and V is TRBV21-1; no check of the table's D call, TRBD2, against the DNA was made. TRBV21-1 is shown as a pseudogene. This CDR3 is built from 19 residues. In nucleotides, the CDR3 is TGTGCCAGCAGCAAAAAAAAGGGTCGCCGGGACTGCATTCAAGAGACCCAGTACTTC. The encoded protein is CASSKKKGRRDCIQETQYF.

The chain couples TRBV10-2 to TRBJ2-3; TRBD1 might be the D (8 bases). Germline CDR1 is WSHSY and CDR2 is SAAADI. V dropped 3 bases and J dropped 9 bases, with 13 bases sitting between them. The CDR3 totals 13 residues. CDR3 DNA: TGCGCCAGCAGTGACAGGGGGCGGGGGACGCAGTATTTT. Encoded protein: CASSDRGRGTQYF.

This clone was recorded once. The rearrangement uses TRBV3-1 (or the pseudogene TRBV3-2) and TRBJ1-3; D ambiguous. The V gene's germline CDR1 is LGHDT and CDR2 YNNKEL (reference sequence). The CDR3 consists of 14 residues. V gave up 2 bases and J gave up 2 bases, with 7 bases separating them. The CDR3 loop reads CASSQRGTGNTIYF. CDR3 coding DNA: TGTGCCAGCAGCCAACGAGGCACTGGAAACACCATATATTTT.

V usage is TRBV3-1 (or the pseudogene TRBV3-2) and J usage is TRBJ2-5; D is ambiguous. Germline V gene sequence: CDR1 LGHDT, CDR2 YNNKEL (reference sequence). The CDR3 covers 15 residues. Trimming pared 2 bases from V and 5 bases from J, leaving 15 bases between. CDR3 protein: CASSQYLVSEETQYF. The DNA for the CDR3 is TGTGCCAGCAGCCAATACCTAGTTTCCGAGGAGACCCAGTACTTC.

The chain couples TRBV2 to TRBJ1-2; 10 bases map to TRBD1. CDR1 and CDR2 from the germline V gene are SNHLY and FYNNEI. The CDR3 consists of 14 residues. V was clipped by 6 bases and J by 3 bases; unmatched bases: 4. For the CDR3, the DNA is TGTGCCAGCAGGGGACAGGGGAGGGACTATGGCTACACCTTC. Amino acids: CASRGQGRDYGYTF. Based on the CDR3 plus reference TRBV2 and TRBJ1-2, the full variable domain is EPEVTQTPSHQVTQMGQEVILRCVPISNHLYFYWYRQILGQKVEFLVSFYNNEISEKSEIFDDQFSVERPDGSNFTLKIRSTKLEDSAMYFCASRGQGRDYGYTFGSGTRLTVV.

A few counts support this clone. The CDR3 sequence is CASSPRQRQTKDTEAFF. The CDR3 region has the DNA TGTGCCAGCTCACCGAGGCAAAGGCAGACTAAGGACACTGAAGCTTTCTTT. The chain has TRBV18 and TRBJ1-1; D is unresolved. Germline V CDR1 and CDR2: KGHSH, LQKENI. V lost 3 bases, J lost 3 bases, and 20 bases lay in between. This CDR3 has 17 amino acids.